The sequence of this TCR beta chain was determined in a study of blood T cell repertoires in COVID-19. Looking at the study overall: COVID-19 samples from acute and convalescent phases originated in the United States, Italy and Spain. In each case, the material was cDNA or gDNA derived from T cells, B-cell-depleted T cells, or PBMCs.

Per the study methods: Amplifying reference gene primers gave estimates of nucleated cell counts. This table comes from immunoSEQ multiplex PCR, and its TCRdb copy is limited to in-frame clones, with some not included. V, J and clone size were drawn from that table, and D and trimming were deduced from the DNA. The sample lists under 150,000 clones, more than 80% seen once, with under 9.5% in the top ten. The germline gives CDR1 MDHEN, CDR2 SYDVKM. The CDR3 runs 17 residues. V gave up 7 bases and J gave up 4 bases; unmatched junction bases: 18. The sequence was collected from a woman aged 40 to 50 with acute or convalescent COVID-19. The chain uses TRBV28 and TRBJ2-7; 8 positions agree with TRBD1. The sample consisted of peripheral blood. The CDR3 here is CASTEGRGRRIKYEQYF. The DNA of the CDR3 is TGTGCCAGCACTGAGGGCAGGGGGCGCCGAATAAAGTACGAGCAGTACTTC.